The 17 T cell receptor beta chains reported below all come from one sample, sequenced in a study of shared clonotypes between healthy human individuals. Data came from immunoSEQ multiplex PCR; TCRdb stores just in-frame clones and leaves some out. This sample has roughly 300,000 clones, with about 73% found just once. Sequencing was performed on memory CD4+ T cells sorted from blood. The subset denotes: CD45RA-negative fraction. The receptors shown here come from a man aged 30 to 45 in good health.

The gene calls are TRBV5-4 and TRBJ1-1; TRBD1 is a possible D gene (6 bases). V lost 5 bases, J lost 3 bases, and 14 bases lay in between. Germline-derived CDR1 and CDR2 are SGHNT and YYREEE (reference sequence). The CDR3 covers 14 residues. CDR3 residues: CASRIQGRDTEAFF. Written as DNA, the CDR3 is TGTGCCAGCAGGATACAGGGTCGGGACACTGAAGCTTTCTTT.

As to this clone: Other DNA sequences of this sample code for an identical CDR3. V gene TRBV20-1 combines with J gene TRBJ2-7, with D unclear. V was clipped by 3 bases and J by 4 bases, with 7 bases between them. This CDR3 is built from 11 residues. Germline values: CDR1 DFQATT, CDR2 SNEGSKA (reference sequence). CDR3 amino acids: CSASSSYEQYF. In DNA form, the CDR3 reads TGCAGTGCTAGTAGTAGTTACGAGCAGTACTTC.

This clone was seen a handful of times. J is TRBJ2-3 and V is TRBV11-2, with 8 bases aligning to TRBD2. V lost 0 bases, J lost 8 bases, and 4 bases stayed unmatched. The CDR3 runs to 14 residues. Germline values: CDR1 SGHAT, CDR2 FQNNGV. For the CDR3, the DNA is TGTGCCAGCAGCTTAGATCCGGCGGGGGGTACGCAGTATTTT. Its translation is CASSLDPAGGTQYF. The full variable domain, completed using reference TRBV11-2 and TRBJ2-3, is EAGVAQSPRYKIIEKRQSVAFWCNPISGHATLYWYQQILGQGPKLLIQFQNNGVVDDSQLPKDRFSAERLKGVDSTLKIQPAKLEDSAVYLCASSLDPAGGTQYFGPGTRLTVL.

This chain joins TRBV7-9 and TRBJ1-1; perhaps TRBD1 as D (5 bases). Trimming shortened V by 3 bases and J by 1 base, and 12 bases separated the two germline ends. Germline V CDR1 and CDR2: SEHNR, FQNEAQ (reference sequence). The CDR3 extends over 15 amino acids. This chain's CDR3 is CASSFHARENTEAFF. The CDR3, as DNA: TGTGCCAGCAGCTTCCACGCCAGGGAGAACACTGAAGCTTTCTTT.

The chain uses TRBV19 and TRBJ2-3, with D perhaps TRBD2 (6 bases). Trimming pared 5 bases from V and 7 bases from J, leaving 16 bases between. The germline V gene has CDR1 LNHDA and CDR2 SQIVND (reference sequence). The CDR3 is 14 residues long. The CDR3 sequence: CASSLGLYSNTQYF. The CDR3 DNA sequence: TGTGCCAGTAGTCTGGGACTCTACAGCAATACGCAGTATTTT.

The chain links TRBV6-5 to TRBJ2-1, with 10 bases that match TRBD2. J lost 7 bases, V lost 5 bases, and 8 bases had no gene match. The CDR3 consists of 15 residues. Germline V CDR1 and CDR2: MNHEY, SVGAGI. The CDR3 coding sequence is TGTGCCAGCAGTCTACTTCCGGGACTAGCGAATGAGCAGTTCTTC. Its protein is CASSLLPGLANEQFF.

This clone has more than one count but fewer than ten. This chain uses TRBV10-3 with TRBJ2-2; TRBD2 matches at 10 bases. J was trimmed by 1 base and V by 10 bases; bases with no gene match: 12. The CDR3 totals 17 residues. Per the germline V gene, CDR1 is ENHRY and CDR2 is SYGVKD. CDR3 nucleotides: TGTGCCACCCGATCCTCCGGGACTAGCGAGAACACCGGGGAGCTGTTTTTT. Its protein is CATRSSGTSENTGELFF.

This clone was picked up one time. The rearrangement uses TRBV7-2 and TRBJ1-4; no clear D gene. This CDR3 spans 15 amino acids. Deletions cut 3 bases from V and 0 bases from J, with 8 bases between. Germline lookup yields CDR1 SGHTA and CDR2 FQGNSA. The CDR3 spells CASSLVPSTNEKLFF. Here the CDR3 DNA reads TGTGCCAGCAGCTTGGTTCCCTCAACTAATGAAAAACTGTTTTTT.

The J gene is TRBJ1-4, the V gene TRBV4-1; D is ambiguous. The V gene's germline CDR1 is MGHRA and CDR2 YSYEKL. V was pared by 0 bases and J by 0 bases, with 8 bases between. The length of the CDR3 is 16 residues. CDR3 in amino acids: CASSQESAPTNEKLFF. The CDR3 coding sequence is TGCGCCAGCAGCCAAGAATCGGCACCAACTAATGAAAAACTGTTTTTT.

For the CDR3, the DNA is TGCGCCAGCAGCCCACCGGGACAGGGCCGGGATGGCTACACCTTC. It yields the protein CASSPPGQGRDGYTF. The J gene is TRBJ1-2, the V gene TRBV5-1; the match to TRBD1 covers 9 bases. CDR1 and CDR2 (germline): SGHRS, YFSETQ. V gave up 4 bases and J gave up 6 bases; unmatched junction bases: 10. The CDR3 totals 15 residues.

CDR3 DNA: TGTGCCAGCACGCGGGTTAATGAGCAGTTCTTC. This translates into CASTRVNEQFF. The chain joins TRBV2 to TRBJ2-1; tentative D call: TRBD2 (5 bases). Per the germline V gene, CDR1 is SNHLY and CDR2 is FYNNEI. This CDR3 contains 11 residues. The V gene lost 7 bases and the J gene lost 7 bases, with 8 bases spanning the gap.

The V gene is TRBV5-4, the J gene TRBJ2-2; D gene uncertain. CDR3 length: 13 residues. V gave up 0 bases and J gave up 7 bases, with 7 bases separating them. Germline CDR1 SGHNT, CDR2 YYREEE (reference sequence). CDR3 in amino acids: CASSLESGGELFF. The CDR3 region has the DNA TGTGCCAGCAGCTTGGAAAGTGGCGGGGAGCTGTTTTTT.

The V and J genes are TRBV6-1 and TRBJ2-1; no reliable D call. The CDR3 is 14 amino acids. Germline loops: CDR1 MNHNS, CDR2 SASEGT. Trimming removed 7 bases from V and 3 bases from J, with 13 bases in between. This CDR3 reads CASINGPIYNEQFF. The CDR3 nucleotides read TGTGCCAGCATCAACGGGCCGATCTACAATGAGCAGTTCTTC.

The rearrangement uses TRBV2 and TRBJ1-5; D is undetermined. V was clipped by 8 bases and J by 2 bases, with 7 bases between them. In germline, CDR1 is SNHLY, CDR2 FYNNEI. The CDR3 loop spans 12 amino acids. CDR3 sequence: CASDGGNQPQHF. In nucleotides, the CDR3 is TGTGCCAGCGACGGGGGCAATCAGCCCCAGCATTTT. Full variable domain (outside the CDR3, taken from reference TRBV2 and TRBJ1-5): EPEVTQTPSHQVTQMGQEVILRCVPISNHLYFYWYRQILGQKVEFLVSFYNNEISEKSEIFDDQFSVERPDGSNFTLKIRSTKLEDSAMYFCASDGGNQPQHFGDGTRLSIL.

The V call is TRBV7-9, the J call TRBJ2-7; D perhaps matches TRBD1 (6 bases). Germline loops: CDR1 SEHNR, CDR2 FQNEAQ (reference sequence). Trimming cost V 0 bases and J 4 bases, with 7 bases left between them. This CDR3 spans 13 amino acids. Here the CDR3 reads CASSLAGGYEQYF. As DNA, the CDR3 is TGTGCCAGCAGCTTAGCAGGGGGTTACGAGCAGTACTTC.

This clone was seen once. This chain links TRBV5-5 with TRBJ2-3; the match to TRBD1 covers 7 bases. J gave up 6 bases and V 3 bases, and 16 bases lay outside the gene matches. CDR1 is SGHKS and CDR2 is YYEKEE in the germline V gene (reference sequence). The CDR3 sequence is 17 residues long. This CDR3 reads CASSYPEKQGLGDTQYF. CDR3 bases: TGTGCCAGCAGCTATCCCGAGAAACAGGGGTTAGGCGATACGCAGTATTTT.

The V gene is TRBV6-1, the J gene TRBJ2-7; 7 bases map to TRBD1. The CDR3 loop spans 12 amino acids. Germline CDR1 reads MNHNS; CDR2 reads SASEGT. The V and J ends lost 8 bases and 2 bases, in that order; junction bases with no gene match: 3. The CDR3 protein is CASRDRPYEQYF. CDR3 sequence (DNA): TGTGCCAGCCGGGACAGACCCTACGAGCAGTACTTC.